What follows describes a single T cell receptor beta chain. The table lists this clonotype with a few counts. Its antigen remains unidentified. No qualities accompany the bases; no much larger clone lies one base away. Sequencing relied on an Illumina HiSeq 1500. Starting from the raw public reads, TCRdb applied fastp trimming at Q25, assembled clones with MiXCR and retained in-frame beta chains. CDR3 protein sequences are deduplicated, and each keeps its most common genes and DNA. This sample comprises some 100,000 distinct CDR3 sequences, less than 25% of them detected only once. The top ten clones comprise about two fifths of the sample. The germline V gene specifies SQVTM as CDR1 and ANQGSEA as CDR2. The CDR3, from cysteine to phenylalanine, totals 15 residues. Only the CDR3 DNA stays, 45 bases, in frame from base 1. Here V drops 3 bases and J drops 2 bases, and the junction holds 8 bases not matched to any gene.

This sample was included in a study of T cell repertoires in cytomegalovirus infection (dated by TCRdb to about 2019). As for the study more broadly: Because public TCR beta signatures pointed to carriage of CMV infection together with the matching HLA type, the HLA type of each donor mattered for the analysis. The paper as a whole reports these results and caveats: In both this cohort and an independent cohort of several hundred donors, the cumulative frequency of public TCR beta family members distinguished carriers of CMV infection plus the relevant HLA type. The ex vivo response was dominated by HLA-C-restricted CMV-specific TCR beta clonotypes, and the single most frequent clonotype in two of eight donors was supplied by these HLA-C-restricted clonotypes.

The clonotype comes from a human donor in good health (CMV status not recorded). Some clones in this sample may be carry-over from other donors' samples. The chain is assembled from TRBV29-1 and TRBJ2-3, and TRBD1 aligns with 7 junction nucleotides. The sequenced sample was CD8+ T cells from PBMCs. The DNA is as follows: TGCAGCGTTGAGGAGTGGGACAGAGACACAGATACGCAGTATTTT. It codes for CSVEEWDRDTDTQYF.